The rows below give T cell receptor beta chains drawn from one sample of a study of cytomegalovirus exposure and HLA in healthy donors. The assay was immunoSEQ multiplex PCR, and TCRdb's table has in-frame clones only and misses some. Its table lists about 58,000 clones. The sequenced sample consisted of PBMCs. These receptors originate from a woman under 30 in good health and CMV-seronegative. The CDR3 runs from the conserved cysteine through the conserved F or W. D genes are given only for firm matches.

V gene,J gene,D gene,CDR3 DNA,CDR3 protein
TRBV18,TRBJ2-3,TRBD1,TGTGCCAGCTCAACTACTCCGGGACAGGGGCCCGCTAAGAGAACAGATACGCAGTATTTT,CASSTTPGQGPAKRTDTQYF
TRBV18,TRBJ2-7,TRBD2,TGTGCCAGCTCACCTACTAGCGGGGGGTTTTACGAGCAGTACTTC,CASSPTSGGFYEQYF
TRBV10-3,TRBJ1-4,TRBD1,TGTGCCATTAGAGACAGGGCGGATGAAAAACTGTTTTTT,CAIRDRADEKLFF
TRBV19,TRBJ2-2,.,TGTGCCAGTAGTAGCCAGGGAACCGGGGAGCTGTTTTTT,CASSSQGTGELFF
TRBV9,TRBJ1-2,.,TGTGCCAGCAGCCCCAGTACCCCGTCGTTGGTTGGTGGCTACACCTTC,CASSPSTPSLVGGYTF
TRBV7-2,TRBJ2-5,TRBD2,TGTGCCAGCGCACTAGCGGGGACGTACCAAGAGACCCAGTACTTC,CASALAGTYQETQYF
TRBV28,TRBJ2-7,TRBD2,TGTGCCAGCACTCGCGGGAGGGCCCTGGGCGAGCAGTACTTC,CASTRGRALGEQYF
TRBV9,TRBJ1-2,.,TGTGCCAGCAGCGTCGGCGGTAGACCTTATGGCTACACCTTC,CASSVGGRPYGYTF
TRBV19,TRBJ2-7,.,TGTGCCAGTAGTATCAGAAGCGAGCAGTACTTC,CASSIRSEQYF
TRBV2,TRBJ1-1,TRBD1,TGTGCCAGCAGTTACAGGGGCGGGAACACTGAAGCTTTCTTT,CASSYRGGNTEAFF
TRBV4-2,TRBJ2-7,.,TGTGCCAGCAACCCCGACAGGCACGAGCAGTACTTC,CASNPDRHEQYF
TRBV9,TRBJ2-7,TRBD2,TGTGCCAGCAGCGTAGCAAGCGGGAGGTACGAGCAGTACTTC,CASSVASGRYEQYF
TRBV11-3,TRBJ2-5,.,TGTGCCAGCAGCTCCCCAGGAGGGTGGCAAGAGACCCAGTACTTC,CASSSPGGWQETQYF
TRBV30,TRBJ2-3,.,TGTGCCGGGAGCTCAGGGGATAGAAGCACAGATAAGCAGTATTTT,CAGSSGDRSTDKQYF
TRBV20-1,TRBJ1-1,.,TGCAGTGCTAGACAGGGATCCAAGGCTTTCTTT,CSARQGSKAFF
TRBV19,TRBJ1-5,.,TGTGCCAGTAGTATTTGGACAATTGATCAGCCCCAGCATTTT,CASSIWTIDQPQHF
TRBV28,TRBJ1-6,TRBD1,TGTGCCAGCAGCCTCGGACAGGGGAATTCACCCCTCCACTTT,CASSLGQGNSPLHF
TRBV28,TRBJ2-7,.,TGTGCCAGCAGTACCGCCGGGACAAGGCTTTACGAGCAGTACTTC,CASSTAGTRLYEQYF
TRBV6-1,TRBJ2-1,TRBD1,TGTGCCACCCGACAGGGCCGAACGGGCAATGAGCAGTTCTTC,CATRQGRTGNEQFF
TRBV4-1,TRBJ2-5,TRBD2,TGCGCCAGCAGCCAAGGGACTAGCGGGGGGGAGGGGGAGACCCAGTACTTC,CASSQGTSGGEGETQYF
TRBV2,TRBJ2-7,.,TGTGCCAGCAGTGACAGGGGCCGGGAAACCTACGAGCAGTACTTC,CASSDRGRETYEQYF
TRBV7-2,TRBJ1-4,TRBD1,TGTGCCAGCAGCGCGCCAGGACAGGTCTTCTATGAAAAACTGTTTTTT,CASSAPGQVFYEKLFF
TRBV29-1,TRBJ2-5,TRBD2,TGCAGCGCTACCGGGACTAGCGGGGCAGAGAACCAGTACTTC,CSATGTSGAENQYF
TRBV6-5,TRBJ2-3,.,TGTGCCAGCAGCCGTACTAGGTCAGATACGCAGTATTTT,CASSRTRSDTQYF
TRBV19,TRBJ1-2,.,TGTGCCAGTAGTATACGGGGAGACTATGGCTACACCTTC,CASSIRGDYGYTF
TRBV6-5,TRBJ1-1,TRBD1,TGTGCCAGCAGTTTAACAGGGGGCCGAGGGGACACTGAAGCTTTCTTT,CASSLTGGRGDTEAFF
TRBV20-1,TRBJ2-5,.,TGCAGTGCTAGAGTCTTAGAGACCCAGTACTTC,CSARVLETQYF
TRBV18,TRBJ1-5,.,TGTGCCAGCTCACCAGACTCGAATAGCAATCAGCCCCAGCATTTT,CASSPDSNSNQPQHF
TRBV9,TRBJ2-5,TRBD2,TGTGCCAGCGGGGGGGTCGGGGCCCAAGAGACCCAGTACTTC,CASGGVGAQETQYF
TRBV18,TRBJ1-3,.,TGTGCCAGCTCACCGGCGGTTAACTCTGGAAACACCATATATTTT,CASSPAVNSGNTIYF
TRBV30,TRBJ1-3,.,TGTGCCTACCTCTTAGGGGCTGGAAACACCATATATTTT,CAYLLGAGNTIYF
TRBV4-1,TRBJ1-5,.,TGCGCCAGCAGCCTGAGTGGCAATCAGCCCCAGCATTTT,CASSLSGNQPQHF
TRBV5-1,TRBJ1-3,.,TGCGCCAGCAGCTATATGGGGGGAACTGGAAACACCATATATTTT,CASSYMGGTGNTIYF
TRBV4-1,TRBJ2-3,.,TGCGCCAGCAGCCAAGAGATGGCGGGTAAGCAGTATTTT,CASSQEMAGKQYF
TRBV10-3,TRBJ2-7,.,TGTGCCATCAGTGAGAGGAGCGTCCACGAGCAGTACTTC,CAISERSVHEQYF
TRBV10-1,TRBJ1-1,TRBD1,TGCGCCAGCAGTGATCGGACAGGGAACACTGAAGCTTTCTTT,CASSDRTGNTEAFF
TRBV29-1,TRBJ1-4,TRBD1,TGCAGCGCCCCGGGACAGGGGAACGAAAAACTGTTTTTT,CSAPGQGNEKLFF
TRBV30,TRBJ2-3,TRBD2,TGTGCCTGGGTACCCCTCGGGAGGGCCTCCACAGATACGCAGTATTTT,CAWVPLGRASTDTQYF
TRBV27,TRBJ2-2,TRBD2,TGTGCCAGCAGTTTGCGGGGGTTGAGCGGGGGTGGGAACACCGGGGAGCTGTTTTTT,CASSLRGLSGGGNTGELFF
TRBV4-1,TRBJ1-6,.,TGCGCCAGCAGCCGAGTTCCGGGACAAACACCTTTCGGGACCCTCCACTTT,CASSRVPGQTPFGTLHF
TRBV6-1,TRBJ1-5,TRBD1,TGTGCCAGCAGTGTGCAGGGGGCAAGGGATCAGCCCCAGCATTTT,CASSVQGARDQPQHF